This is a list of T cell receptor beta chains from one sample in a study of blood T cell repertoires in COVID-19. Using immunoSEQ multiplex PCR, the repertoire was profiled, and TCRdb retains in-frame clones only, with some absent. In the table there are fewer than 120,000 clones, approximately 90% of which are singletons. The sequenced material came from peripheral blood. The receptors were gathered from a human donor in a cohort sampled during active COVID-19. Each CDR3 is given with its conserved first and last residue. The D gene is left open where the match is weak. The size field is filled for only some rows; it gives once, few, many or a size class.

j_call	cdr3_length	v_call	d_call	clone_size	cdr3_nt	cdr3_aa
TRBJ2-2	16	TRBV9	TRBD2	NA	TGTGCCAGCAGCGTAGACCAGGGACTAGTCACCGGGGAGCTGTTTTTT	CASSVDQGLVTGELFF
TRBJ1-2	15	TRBV9	NA	NA	TGTGCCAGCAGCGTAGGGGACATCGGTCACTATGGCTACACCTTC	CASSVGDIGHYGYTF
TRBJ2-5	11	TRBV20-1	NA	NA	TGCAGTGCCTGGGGGGAAGAGACCCAGTACTTC	CSAWGEETQYF
TRBJ2-1	14	TRBV2	TRBD1	NA	TGTGCCAGCACGTGGGACAGAGTAAACAATGAGCAGTTCTTC	CASTWDRVNNEQFF
TRBJ1-1	13	TRBV28	NA	NA	TGTGCCAGCAGCCAAACACTGAACACTGAAGCTTTCTTT	CASSQTLNTEAFF
TRBJ2-1	21	TRBV2	TRBD1	NA	TGTGCCAGCAGTGGATACTCCACACAGGGGGGTTCACCGACTTCCTACAATGAGCAGTTCTTC	CASSGYSTQGGSPTSYNEQFF
TRBJ2-1	16	TRBV3-1/TRBV3-2	NA	NA	TGTGCCAGCAGCCAAGGGGACTCTAGTGTGGACAATGAGCAGTTCTTC	CASSQGDSSVDNEQFF
TRBJ2-3	15	TRBV28	NA	NA	TGTGCCAGCAGTCCCAGACTCGTTAGCACAGATACGCAGTATTTT	CASSPRLVSTDTQYF
TRBJ2-7	12	TRBV2	TRBD1	NA	TGTGCCAGTACAGGGGAATCCTACGAGCAGTACTTC	CASTGESYEQYF
TRBJ2-3	18	TRBV2	TRBD2	NA	TGTGCCAGCAGTGATTGGCTAGCGGGGGGGTCGGGTACAGATACGCAGTATTTT	CASSDWLAGGSGTDTQYF
TRBJ1-6	15	TRBV25-1	NA	NA	TGTGCCAGCAGTGAATACGCAGGGGATAATTCACCCCTCCACTTT	CASSEYAGDNSPLHF
TRBJ2-7	16	TRBV7-9	NA	NA	TGTGCCAGCAGCTTCCCGGGTCAATCGATCGCCTACGAGCAGTACTTC	CASSFPGQSIAYEQYF
TRBJ1-5	15	TRBV27	NA	NA	TGTGCCAGCAGTTCCAGGGGATGGGAGGGTCAGCCCCAGCATTTT	CASSSRGWEGQPQHF
TRBJ2-7	15	TRBV5-1	TRBD2	NA	TGCGCCAGCAGCTCGCTAGCGGGAGGGCCGGGGGAGCAGTACTTC	CASSSLAGGPGEQYF
TRBJ1-2	13	TRBV4-1	NA	few	TGCGCCAGCAGCCGCGAGGTCCGAGATGGCTACACCTTC	CASSREVRDGYTF
TRBJ1-5	13	TRBV6-5	TRBD1	few	TGTGCCAGCAGTTACAGGGGGCAAACGCCCCAGCATTTT	CASSYRGQTPQHF
TRBJ2-7	14	TRBV7-2	TRBD1	NA	TGTGCCAGCAGCTTGTACAGGGGGATCAACGAGCAGTACTTC	CASSLYRGINEQYF
TRBJ1-6	16	TRBV9	NA	NA	TGTGCCAGCAGCGTAGCCGGGGGTAGGGTTAATTCACCCCTCCACTTT	CASSVAGGRVNSPLHF
TRBJ2-1	16	TRBV9	NA	NA	TGTGCCAGCAGCAAGGCGGGCCCGAGCTCCTACAATGAGCAGTTCTTC	CASSKAGPSSYNEQFF
TRBJ2-3	14	TRBV28	TRBD1	once	TGTGCCAGCAGTCCCCGGACAGGGTCAGATACGCAGTATTTT	CASSPRTGSDTQYF
TRBJ2-6	17	TRBV5-5	TRBD2	NA	TGTGCCAGCAGCTCCTACGGGCGGGAGGATGGGGCCAACGTCCTGACTTTC	CASSSYGREDGANVLTF
TRBJ2-7	13	TRBV6-6	TRBD2	NA	TGTGCCAGCAGTCCGAGCGGGGACTACGAGCAGTACTTC	CASSPSGDYEQYF
TRBJ2-3	15	TRBV6-4	NA	NA	TGTGCCAGCAGCCCCCAGGGCCAGGGCGTTGATACGCAGTATTTT	CASSPQGQGVDTQYF
TRBJ2-7	15	TRBV6-5	NA	once	TGTGCCAGCAGGGGTGGACTATCCCCCTCCTACGAGCAGTACTTC	CASRGGLSPSYEQYF
TRBJ2-7	13	TRBV4-1	TRBD2	once	TGCGCCAGCAGCCAGAAATGGGAGGGAGAGCAGTACTTC	CASSQKWEGEQYF
TRBJ1-2	15	TRBV2	TRBD1	NA	TGTGCCAGCAGTCAACCGGGACAGGGGGCGTTGGGCTACACCTTC	CASSQPGQGALGYTF
TRBJ2-5	14	TRBV30	TRBD2	NA	TGTGCCTGGACCAACGGACTAGCGGGAGAGACCCAGTACTTC	CAWTNGLAGETQYF
TRBJ1-1	13	TRBV19	NA	NA	TGTGCCAGTAGTATAGGAGGGAACACTGAAGCTTTCTTT	CASSIGGNTEAFF
TRBJ2-7	15	TRBV11-1	TRBD2	NA	TGTGCCAGCAGCTCCCCTAGCGGGAGTCTCTACGAGCAGTACTTC	CASSSPSGSLYEQYF
TRBJ1-2	12	TRBV28	NA	NA	TGTGCCAGCAGCGGGGGATCCTATGGCTACACCTTC	CASSGGSYGYTF
TRBJ2-5	15	TRBV5-4	TRBD1	NA	TGTGCCAGCAGCCAGCCGGGACAGGGACAAGAGACCCAGTACTTC	CASSQPGQGQETQYF
TRBJ2-1	18	TRBV15	TRBD1	few	TGTGCCACCAGCAGAGGTGGTCCCGACGGACAGGGGTACAATGAGCAGTTCTTC	CATSRGGPDGQGYNEQFF
TRBJ2-1	14	TRBV29-1	TRBD2	NA	TGCAGCGTTGAATTGCGGGGGGATTCCAATGAGCAGTTCTTC	CSVELRGDSNEQFF
TRBJ1-2	18	TRBV2	NA	NA	TGTGCCAGCACCAGGATGACCGTGGGGGCCGGGGCTAACTATGGCTACACCTTC	CASTRMTVGAGANYGYTF
TRBJ1-6	14	TRBV9	TRBD1	NA	TGTGCCAGCAGCGGAGGGACAGGGGGATCACCCCTCCACTTT	CASSGGTGGSPLHF
TRBJ2-5	15	TRBV7-2	TRBD1	NA	TGTGCCAGCAGCATCGACAGGGCCCGGCAAGAGACCCAGTACTTC	CASSIDRARQETQYF
TRBJ1-5	12	TRBV19	NA	NA	TGTGCCAGTACAGTAAATAATCAGCCCCAGCATTTT	CASTVNNQPQHF
TRBJ1-2	13	TRBV6-4	NA	NA	TGTGCCAGCAGTGGTGGACAGCATGGAACACTCACCTTC	CASSGGQHGTLTF
TRBJ2-3	15	TRBV27	TRBD2	NA	TGTGCCAGCAGTTCACGGACTAGCGGCACAGATACGCAGTATTTT	CASSSRTSGTDTQYF
TRBJ2-1	17	TRBV3-1/TRBV3-2	NA	NA	TGTGCCAGCAGCCAAGTCGCCAGGGGCAGCTCCTACAATGAGCAGTTCTTC	CASSQVARGSSYNEQFF
TRBJ2-1	15	TRBV18	TRBD2	NA	TGTGCCAGCTCACCACCACTAGCGGGAAAGGTTGAGCAGTTCTTC	CASSPPLAGKVEQFF
TRBJ2-5	15	TRBV27	TRBD2	once	TGTGCCAGCAGTGTCACTAGCGGGAGGGCCCGGACCCAGTACTTC	CASSVTSGRARTQYF
TRBJ2-5	15	TRBV11-3	TRBD2	NA	TGTGCCAGCAGCCCGGGACTAGCTAGGGGCGAGACCCAGTACTTC	CASSPGLARGETQYF
TRBJ1-3	15	TRBV5-1	NA	NA	TGCGCCAGCAGCTTGGGGGGCGAATCTGGAAACACCATATATTTT	CASSLGGESGNTIYF
TRBJ1-2	14	TRBV7-2	NA	NA	TGTGCCAGCAGCCCCCGCCGCCAGGCTGGTGGCTACACCTTC	CASSPRRQAGGYTF
TRBJ1-2	14	TRBV19	TRBD1	few	TGTGCCAGTACCCCCTGGGACAGGGACAGCGGCTACACCTTC	CASTPWDRDSGYTF